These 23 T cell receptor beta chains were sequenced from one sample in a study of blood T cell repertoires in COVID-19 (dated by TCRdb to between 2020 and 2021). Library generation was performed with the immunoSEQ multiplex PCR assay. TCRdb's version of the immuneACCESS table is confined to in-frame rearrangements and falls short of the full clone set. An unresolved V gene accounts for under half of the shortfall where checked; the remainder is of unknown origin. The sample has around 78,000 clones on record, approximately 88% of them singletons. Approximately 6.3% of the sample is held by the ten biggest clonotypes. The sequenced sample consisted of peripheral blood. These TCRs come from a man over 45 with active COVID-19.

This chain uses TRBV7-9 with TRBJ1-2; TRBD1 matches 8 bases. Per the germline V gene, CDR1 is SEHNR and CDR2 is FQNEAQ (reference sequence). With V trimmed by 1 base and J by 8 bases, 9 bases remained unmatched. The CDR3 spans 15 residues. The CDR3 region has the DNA TGTGCCAGCAGCTTAGAGGGCAGGGGGCTTCGAGGCTACACCTTC. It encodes CASSLEGRGLRGYTF. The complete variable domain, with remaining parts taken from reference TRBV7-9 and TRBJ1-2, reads DTGVSQNPRHKITKRGQNVTFRCDPISEHNRLYWYRQTLGQGPEFLTYFQNEAQLEKSRLLSDRFSAERPKGSFSTLEIQRTEQGDSAMYLCASSLEGRGLRGYTFGSGTRLTVV.

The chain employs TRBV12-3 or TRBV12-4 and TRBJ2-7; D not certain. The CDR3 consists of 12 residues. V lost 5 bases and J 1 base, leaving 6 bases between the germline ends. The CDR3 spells CASSRGSYEQYF. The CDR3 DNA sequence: TGTGCCAGCAGTCGCGGATCCTACGAGCAGTACTTC.

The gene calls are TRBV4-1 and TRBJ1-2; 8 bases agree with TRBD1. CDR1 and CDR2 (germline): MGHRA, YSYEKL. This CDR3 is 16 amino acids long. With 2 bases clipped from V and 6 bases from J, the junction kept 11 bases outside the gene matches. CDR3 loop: CASSQSQVTGEDGYTF. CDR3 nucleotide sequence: TGCGCCAGCAGCCAATCGCAAGTGACAGGGGAAGATGGCTACACCTTC.

The CDR3 loop is CASSGRLAGPNEQFF. CDR3 DNA: TGTGCCAGCAGCGGGAGACTAGCGGGCCCCAATGAGCAGTTCTTC. This chain connects TRBV9 to TRBJ2-1; the match to TRBD2 covers 10 bases. This CDR3 is 15 amino acids long. Germline CDR1 reads SGDLS; CDR2 reads YYNGEE. V lost 3 bases, J lost 6 bases, and 6 bases stayed unmatched. Complete variable domain (other parts from reference TRBV9 and TRBJ2-1): DSGVTQTPKHLITATGQRVTLRCSPRSGDLSVYWYQQSLDQGLQFLIQYYNGEERAKGNILERFSAQQFPDLHSELNLSSLELGDSALYFCASSGRLAGPNEQFFGPGTRLTVL.

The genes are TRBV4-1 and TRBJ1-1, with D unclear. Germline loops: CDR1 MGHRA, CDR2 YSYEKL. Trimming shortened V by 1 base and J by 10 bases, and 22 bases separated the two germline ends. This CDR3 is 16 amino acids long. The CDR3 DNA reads TGCGCCAGCAGCCAAGGAGCCGGGATTCCAATTCATGGAGCTTTCTTT. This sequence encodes CASSQGAGIPIHGAFF.

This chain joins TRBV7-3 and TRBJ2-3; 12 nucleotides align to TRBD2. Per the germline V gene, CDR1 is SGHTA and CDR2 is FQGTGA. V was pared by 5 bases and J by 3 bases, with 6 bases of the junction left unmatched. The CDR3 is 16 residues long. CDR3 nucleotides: TGTGCCAGCAGCCCGACTAGCGGGAGTAGGACAGATACGCAGTATTTT. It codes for CASSPTSGSRTDTQYF.

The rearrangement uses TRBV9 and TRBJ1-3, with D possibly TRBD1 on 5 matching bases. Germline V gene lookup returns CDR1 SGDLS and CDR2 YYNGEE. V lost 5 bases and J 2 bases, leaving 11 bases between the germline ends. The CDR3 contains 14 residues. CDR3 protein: CASSLGAAGNTIYF. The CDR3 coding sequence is TGTGCCAGCAGTCTAGGGGCCGCTGGAAACACCATATATTTT.

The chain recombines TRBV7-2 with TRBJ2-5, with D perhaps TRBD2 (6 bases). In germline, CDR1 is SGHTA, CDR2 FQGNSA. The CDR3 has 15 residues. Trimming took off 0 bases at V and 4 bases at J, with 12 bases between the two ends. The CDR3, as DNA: TGTGCCAGCAGCTTAGCAGGAGGGGTCCCAGAGACCCAGTACTTC. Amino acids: CASSLAGGVPETQYF.

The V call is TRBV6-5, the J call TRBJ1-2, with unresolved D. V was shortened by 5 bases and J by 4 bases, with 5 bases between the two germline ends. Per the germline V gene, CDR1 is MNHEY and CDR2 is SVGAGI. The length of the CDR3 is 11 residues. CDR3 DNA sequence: TGTGCCAGCAGTAACATCTATGGCTACACCTTC. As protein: CASSNIYGYTF.

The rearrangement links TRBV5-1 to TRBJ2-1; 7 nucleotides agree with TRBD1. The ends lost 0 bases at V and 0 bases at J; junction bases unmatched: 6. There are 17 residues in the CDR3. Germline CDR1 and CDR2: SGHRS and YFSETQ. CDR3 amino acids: CASSLALTGFSYNEQFF. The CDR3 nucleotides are TGCGCCAGCAGCTTGGCCTTGACAGGGTTCTCCTACAATGAGCAGTTCTTC.

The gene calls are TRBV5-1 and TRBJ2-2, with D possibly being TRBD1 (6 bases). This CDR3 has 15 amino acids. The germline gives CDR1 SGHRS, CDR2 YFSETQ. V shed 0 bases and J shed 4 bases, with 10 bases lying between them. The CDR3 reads CASSLVQGRTGELFF. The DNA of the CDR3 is TGCGCCAGCAGCTTGGTTCAGGGGCGCACCGGGGAGCTGTTTTTT.

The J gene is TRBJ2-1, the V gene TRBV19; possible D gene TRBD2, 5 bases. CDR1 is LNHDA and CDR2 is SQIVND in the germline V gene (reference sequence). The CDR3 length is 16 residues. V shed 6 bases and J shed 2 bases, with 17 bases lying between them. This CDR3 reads CASSRFLEAAYNEQFF. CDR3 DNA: TGTGCCAGTAGCCGTTTCCTGGAGGCCGCCTACAATGAGCAGTTCTTC.

The CDR3 DNA sequence: TGTGCCACCGACCGACGACAGGGCTCCGAGCAGTACTTC. The encoded protein is CATDRRQGSEQYF. The rearrangement joins TRBV24-1 to TRBJ2-7; 7 bases match TRBD1. The CDR3 contains 13 residues. The V and J ends lost 9 bases and 6 bases, in that order; junction bases with no gene match: 10. Germline lookup yields CDR1 KGHDR and CDR2 SFDVKD.

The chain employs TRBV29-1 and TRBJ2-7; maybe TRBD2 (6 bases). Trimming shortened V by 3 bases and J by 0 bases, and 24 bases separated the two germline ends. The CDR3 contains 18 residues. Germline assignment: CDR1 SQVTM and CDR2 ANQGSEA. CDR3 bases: TGCAGCGTTGACTGGCGACCAGGACTAACCCCAAGCTCCTACGAGCAGTACTTC. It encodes CSVDWRPGLTPSSYEQYF.

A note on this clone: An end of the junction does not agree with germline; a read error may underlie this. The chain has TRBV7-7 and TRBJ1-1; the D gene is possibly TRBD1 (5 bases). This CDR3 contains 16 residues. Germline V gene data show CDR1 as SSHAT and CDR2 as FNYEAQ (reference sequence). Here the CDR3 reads CASSWRPGRSATEAFF. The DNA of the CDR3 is TGTGCTAGCAGCTGGAGACCAGGGAGGAGTGCCACTGAAGCTTTCTTT.

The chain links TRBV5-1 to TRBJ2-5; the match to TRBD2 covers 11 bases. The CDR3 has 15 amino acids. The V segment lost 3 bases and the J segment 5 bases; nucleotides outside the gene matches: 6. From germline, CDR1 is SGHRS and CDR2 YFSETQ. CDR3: CASSSASGGMETQYF. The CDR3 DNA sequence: TGCGCCAGCAGCTCCGCTAGCGGGGGGATGGAGACCCAGTACTTC.

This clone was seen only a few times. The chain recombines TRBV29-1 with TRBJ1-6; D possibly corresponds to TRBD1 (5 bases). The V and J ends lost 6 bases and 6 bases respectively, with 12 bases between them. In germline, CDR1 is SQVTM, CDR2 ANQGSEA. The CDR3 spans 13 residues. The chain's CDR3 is CSVAQEINSPLHF. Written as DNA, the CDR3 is TGCAGCGTCGCACAGGAAATTAATTCACCCCTCCACTTT.

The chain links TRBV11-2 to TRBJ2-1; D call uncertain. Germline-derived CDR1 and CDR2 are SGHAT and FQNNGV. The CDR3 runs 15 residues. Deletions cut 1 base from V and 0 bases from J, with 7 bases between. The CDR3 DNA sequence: TGTGCCAGCAGCTTAGGAGAGAACTCCTACAATGAGCAGTTCTTC. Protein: CASSLGENSYNEQFF.

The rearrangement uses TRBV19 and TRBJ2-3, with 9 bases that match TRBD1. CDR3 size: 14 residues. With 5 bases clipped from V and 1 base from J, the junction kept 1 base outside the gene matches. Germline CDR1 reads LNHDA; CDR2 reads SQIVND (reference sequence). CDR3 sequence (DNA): TGTGCCAGTAGTGACAGGGGGGGCACAGATACGCAGTATTTT. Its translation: CASSDRGGTDTQYF.

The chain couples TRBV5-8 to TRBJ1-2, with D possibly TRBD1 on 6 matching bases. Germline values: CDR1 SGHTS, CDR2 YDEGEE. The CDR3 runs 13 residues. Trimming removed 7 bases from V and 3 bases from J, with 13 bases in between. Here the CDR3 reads CASAGGADYGYTF. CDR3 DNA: TGTGCCAGCGCGGGGGGCGCGGACTATGGCTACACCTTC. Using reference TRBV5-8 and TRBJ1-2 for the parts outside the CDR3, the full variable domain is EAGVTQSPTHLIKTRGQQATLRCSPISGHTSVYWYQQALGLGLQFLLWYDEGEERNRGNFPPRFSGRQFPNYSSELNVNALELEDSALYLCASAGGADYGYTFGSGTRLTVV.

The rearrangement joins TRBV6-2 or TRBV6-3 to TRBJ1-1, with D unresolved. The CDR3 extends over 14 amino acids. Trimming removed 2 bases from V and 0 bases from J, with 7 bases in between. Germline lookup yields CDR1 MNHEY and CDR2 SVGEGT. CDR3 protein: CASSYVSMNTEAFF. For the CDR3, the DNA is TGTGCCAGCAGTTACGTCAGTATGAACACTGAAGCTTTCTTT.

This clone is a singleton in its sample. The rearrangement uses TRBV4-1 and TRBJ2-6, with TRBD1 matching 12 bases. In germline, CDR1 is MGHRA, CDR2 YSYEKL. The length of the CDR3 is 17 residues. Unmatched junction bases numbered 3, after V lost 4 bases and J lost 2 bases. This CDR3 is CASSPGTGGAGANVLTF. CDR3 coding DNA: TGCGCCAGCAGCCCCGGGACAGGGGGCGCTGGGGCCAACGTCCTGACTTTC.

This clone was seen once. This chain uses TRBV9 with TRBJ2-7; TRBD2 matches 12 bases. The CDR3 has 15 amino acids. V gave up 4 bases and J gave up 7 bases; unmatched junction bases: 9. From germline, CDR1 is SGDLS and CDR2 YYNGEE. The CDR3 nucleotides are TGTGCCAGCAGCTCCGGACTAGCGGGGCTGAGTGAGCAGTACTTC. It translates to CASSSGLAGLSEQYF. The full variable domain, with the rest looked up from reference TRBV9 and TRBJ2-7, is DSGVTQTPKHLITATGQRVTLRCSPRSGDLSVYWYQQSLDQGLQFLIQYYNGEERAKGNILERFSAQQFPDLHSELNLSSLELGDSALYFCASSSGLAGLSEQYFGPGTRLTVT.